These 9 T cell receptor beta chains originate from one sample sequenced in a study of blood T cell repertoires in COVID-19. The protocol was immunoSEQ multiplex PCR, while the TCRdb copy is restricted to in-frame clones and leaves out a portion. The sample has some 68,000 clones; nearly 90% are singletons. The sequenced material came from peripheral blood. These receptor sequences come from a man aged 45-65 years with active COVID-19.

The V call is TRBV30, the J call TRBJ1-2; 9 nucleotides line up with TRBD1. Germline CDR1 is GTSNPN and CDR2 is SVGIG (reference sequence). This CDR3 contains 13 residues. V shed 5 bases, J shed 10 bases, and the junction held 11 bases outside the gene matches. For the CDR3, the DNA is TGTGCCTGGGCAGCCGGGACAGGGTATTCCTACACCTTC. It codes for CAWAAGTGYSYTF.

V and J are TRBV10-3 and TRBJ1-1, with D possibly TRBD1 on 6 matching bases. The ends were cut back, 4 bases at V and 4 bases at J, with 7 bases in the middle. Germline CDR1 is ENHRY and CDR2 is SYGVKD. The CDR3 loop spans 12 amino acids. CDR3 in amino acids: CAISGTVTEAFF. CDR3 nucleotides: TGTGCCATCAGTGGGACAGTCACTGAAGCTTTCTTT.

V is TRBV6-6 and J is TRBJ2-4, with TRBD1 identical over 7 bases. Trimming cost V 8 bases and J 8 bases; bases outside gene matches: 3. The germline V gene encodes CDR1 MNHNY and CDR2 SVGAGI (reference sequence). The CDR3 consists of 11 residues. The CDR3 sequence is CASRQGDIQYF. DNA of the CDR3: TGTGCCAGCCGACAGGGAGACATTCAGTACTTC.

The gene calls are TRBV7-2 and TRBJ1-2; perhaps TRBD1 as D (5 bases). The germline V and J ends were trimmed by 3 bases and 5 bases, with 10 bases remaining between them. The germline gives CDR1 SGHTA, CDR2 FQGNSA. This CDR3 is 13 amino acids long. In DNA, the CDR3 is TGTGCCAGCAGCTTTTCGGGGGAGTATGGCTACACCTTC. Translating gives CASSFSGEYGYTF. The full variable domain, completed using reference TRBV7-2 and TRBJ1-2, is GAGVSQSPSNKVTEKGKDVELRCDPISGHTALYWYRQSLGQGLEFLIYFQGNSAPDKSGLPSDRFSAERTGGSVSTLTIQRTQQEDSAVYLCASSFSGEYGYTFGSGTRLTVV.

This chain links TRBV4-1 with TRBJ2-7; TRBD2 matches at 9 bases. In germline, CDR1 is MGHRA, CDR2 YSYEKL. The V gene end was trimmed by 0 bases and the J gene end by 7 bases; junction bases not matched to a gene: 10. The CDR3 consists of 16 residues. The DNA of the CDR3 is TGCGCCAGCAGCCAAGAGGATCGAGTAGCGGGGGTTGAGCAGTACTTC. Its protein product is CASSQEDRVAGVEQYF.

The gene calls are TRBV9 and TRBJ2-2; 7 bases agree with TRBD2. The trim removed 5 bases at V and 2 bases at J, leaving 9 bases unmatched. The CDR3 contains 16 residues. Germline CDR1 and CDR2: SGDLS and YYNGEE. CDR3 protein: CASSYHGGSNTGELFF. CDR3 nucleotide sequence: TGTGCCAGCAGTTATCACGGGGGGTCTAACACCGGGGAGCTGTTTTTT.

This clone was seen more than once but under ten times. The chain employs TRBV5-4 and TRBJ1-3; D not certain. The CDR3 sequence is 14 residues long. CDR1 and CDR2 from the germline V gene are SGHNT and YYREEE (reference sequence). Trimming cost V 0 bases and J 2 bases, with 6 bases left between them. Here the CDR3 DNA reads TGTGCCAGCAGCTTGGGACTTACTGGAAACACCATATATTTT. Encoded protein: CASSLGLTGNTIYF.

The chain links TRBV7-8 to TRBJ1-2, with 8 bases matching TRBD1. V shed 5 bases, J shed 6 bases, and the junction held 11 bases outside the gene matches. This CDR3 contains 15 residues. Germline CDR1 and CDR2: SGHVS and FQNEAQ. Here the CDR3 reads CASSPRGRPWDGYTF. CDR3 DNA: TGTGCCAGCAGCCCCAGGGGGCGGCCATGGGATGGCTACACCTTC.

The V and J genes are TRBV6-5 and TRBJ1-2; TRBD1 matches 8 bases. Per the germline V gene, CDR1 is MNHEY and CDR2 is SVGAGI. The ends lost 7 bases at V and 4 bases at J; junction bases unmatched: 8. The CDR3 runs 14 residues. CDR3 in DNA: TGTGCCAGCATTTCAGGGGGCCTCGTCTATGGCTACACCTTC. It codes for CASISGGLVYGYTF.